A single T cell receptor beta chain is shown here with its context. In this sample, this clone turned up a few times. Its cognate antigen has yet to be identified. The input lacks base qualities; no much larger clone sits a single base away. For survey sequencing, tumor libraries mostly used 4 to 6 ug of input genomic DNA, with two replicates for each sample. TCRbeta libraries were prepared with the immunoSEQ hsTCRbeta kit according to the manufacturer's instructions. The completed libraries were mixed into a single pool at 3 nM, then sequenced with an Illumina NovaSeq 6000 S4 flow cell. On the authors' methods: The immunoSEQ Analyzer was used for raw data preprocessing and quality control. The analysis was limited to productive rearrangements, and each clonotype was defined by a unique CDR3 amino acid sequence. Repertoire clonality was estimated as the Gini-Simpson index, which was computed with the R package tcR. Student's t test was used to compare Gini indices, while Pearson correlation assessed associations with tumor size change. TCRdb mirrors the immuneACCESS table, restricted to in-frame sequences. Some clones are absent from its copies; in checked studies, under half trace to an unresolved V gene, and the reason for the others is unknown. The V and J calls and the clone size are those of that table, but D and trimming were determined from the DNA. For this sample there are roughly 25,000 clones; about 25% appear just once. The ten largest clonotypes hold roughly 15% of the sample.

The record originates from a study of neoadjuvant anti-PD-1 for oral cavity cancer listed by TCRdb under 2021. Regarding the study in general: Before curative-intent surgical resection, most patients were given three to four biweekly doses of nivolumab at 3 mg/kg. For patients who did not progress, a fourth nivolumab dose was given around day 43, followed by definitive surgical resection on days 50-56. Responders were defined as patients with complete response, partial response or stable disease by RECIST 1.1; non-responders were defined as patients with progression. The parent correlative cohort included around 12 patients, with an approximately 31% response rate.

After removal of 5 bases from V and 8 bases from J, the junction retains 12 bases not matched to a gene. From cysteine to phenylalanine, the CDR3 is 16 amino acids long. Here the CDR3 DNA is all that survives: 48 bases in frame from base 1. The germline V gene yields SGHTA for CDR1 and FQGNSA for CDR2. Per the publication, the time point label means: after neoadjuvant nivolumab, at surgical resection. None of the patients had received prior systemic or radiation treatment, and all were newly diagnosed with stage II-IVA oral cavity squamous cell carcinoma. The cohort consisted of patients with HPV-negative, locally advanced oral cavity squamous cell carcinoma. The samples were drawn from a longitudinal correlative study tied to a single-arm phase II trial testing neoadjuvant nivolumab in oral cavity squamous cell carcinoma. Genomic DNA-based TCRbeta sequencing was performed on subject-matched pre- and post-treatment PBMCs and tumors from three responders and three non-responders. The Maxwell RSC DNA from Tissue kit was used to isolate genomic DNA from tumor tissue.

On the study overall, not on this receptor specifically: Larger post-treatment sizes of preexisting intratumoral clones correlated with greater tumor shrinkage, suggesting expansion of preexisting clones contributed to response. Higher pretreatment blood Treg/Th17 ratios correlated with higher pretreatment blood TCRbeta clonality and lower post-treatment tumor TCRbeta clonality. TCR analyses included only a few patients per response group, and the authors called for larger cohorts for validation.

The sequence is built from TRBV7-2 and TRBJ2-1, with 10 bases in between that match TRBD1. This sample comprised tumor tissue, obtained after nivolumab (anti-PD-1) treatment. This receptor was obtained from a person aged 35 to 85 with oral cavity squamous cell carcinoma. The nucleotide sequence reads TGTGCCAGCAGCCTTGGGGACAGGGGAAATTGGCATGAGCAGTTCTTC. This sequence encodes CASSLGDRGNWHEQFF.